These T cell receptor beta chains were read from a single sample in a study of T cell responses to AZD1222 COVID-19 vaccine. Clones were sequenced by immunoSEQ multiplex PCR, and TCRdb holds only the in-frame ones, with some missing. The sample consists of 100,000 to 150,000 clones, approximately 88% of them appearing once. This material consisted of peripheral blood, taken on day 0 of AZD1222 vaccination. Receptor source: an adult in good health. CDR3s leave out the opening cysteine and the closing phenylalanine or tryptophan.

>TRBV19|16
ASSIDPYRRLGILEQY
>TRBV7-9|12
ASSLGQLNTEAF
>TRBV6-4|14
ASSDYGLSSYNEQF
>TRBV5-5|16
ASSRGGLADFLTGELF
>TRBV5-5|16
ASGVGTGIVSGANVLT
>TRBV7-3|12
ASSPRQGTEEQF
>TRBV28|11
ASSLGQGYGYT
>TRBV4-2|16
ASSQDFLYRHKNTEAF
>TRBV6-5|11
ASSYSGVAEAF
>TRBV19|12
ASTRGAGDTEAF
>TRBV5-1|10
ASSPQRDEQF
>TRBV6-4|15
ASSDSGLSSRTDTQY
>TRBV5-1|12
ASSLSGGLLGYT
>TRBV30|17
AWSAPRLRGIDRNYGYT
>TRBV2|13
ASSEVGQGGATQY
>TRBV7-9|12
ASSRRTEDEKLF
>TRBV19|13
ASSSTGGEGEKLF
>TRBV19|12
ASSSGTGITEAF
>TRBV3-1/TRBV3-2|13
ASSPRAGGHQPQH
>TRBV3-1/TRBV3-2|12
ASSPGLENHEQY
>TRBV24-1|15
ATSDYASDRGSYEQY
>TRBV24-1|11
ATSDPDSTEAF
>TRBV27|11
ASSLEPTYEQY
>TRBV10-3|13
AISDVGPTNEKLF
>TRBV24-1|13
ATSDSDRGNQPQH
>TRBV4-3|13
ASSPSMGSNQPQH
>TRBV28|14
ASSTGLSGPYNEQF
>TRBV5-1|14
ASSFTSGRFSYEQY
>TRBV24-1|16
ATSDVVLGGRPEDEQF
>TRBV18|13
ASSPGTGFLNEQF
>TRBV6-5|12
ASSLRQGGQPQH
>TRBV28|16
ASRVAGTGGYSNQPQH
>TRBV9|15
ASSVGTSGSITDTQY
>TRBV3-1/TRBV3-2|13
ASSRGVVATDTQY
>TRBV10-3|12
AISYDRGPSEQY
>TRBV7-6|15
ASSPRLAHRSYNEQF
>TRBV6-4|13
ASSASDSPSYGYT
>TRBV11-2|13
ASRRRGALANEAF
>TRBV5-1|11
ASSLPVGNEQY
>TRBV29-1|10
SVEGQGYEQY
>TRBV7-8|16
ASSLARGTGGSGTEAF
>TRBV9|13
ASSVSGATPDTQY
>TRBV15|17
ATSSRLAGRVISYNEQF